This T cell receptor (beta chain) was profiled in a study of cytomegalovirus exposure and HLA in healthy donors. Regarding the study as a whole: Associated with cytomegalovirus, according to the listing, were fewer than 200 TCR beta chains. Across HLA loci, a later analysis found differing TCR association rates, with DRB1 most and HLA-C fewest.

Vbeta (60) and Jbeta (13) primers were used in the PCR. In the study's own analysis: An analysis that came later counted some 80 million unique TCR beta chains, 9 million to 12 million shared. Repertoires were generated with immunoSEQ multiplex PCR, while TCRdb's copy carries only in-frame clones and drops some. V, J and clone size derive from that table, while D and trimming were established from the DNA sequence. The sample shows more than 140,000 clones, 64% of them seen only once. Concerning this clone itself: Its antigen is not known.

At collection, donors were nominally healthy, but unrecorded immune exposures were probable. The CDR3 extends over 19 amino acids. V was clipped by 3 bases and J by 1 base, with 22 bases between them. Germline V gene sequence: CDR1 SGHAT, CDR2 FQNNGV. The sequencing sample was made of PBMCs. The chain carries TRBV11-2 and TRBJ2-1; perhaps TRBD2 as D (5 bases). This clonotype originated in a woman aged 25 to 39 in good health and CMV-seropositive. DNA of the CDR3: TGTGCCAGCAGCTTTAGACTAACAGTTCGGACTTTATCCTACAATGAGCAGTTCTTC. Translation gives CASSFRLTVRTLSYNEQFF.